This TCR beta chain was observed in a study of cytotoxic CD8 clonotypes in ibrutinib-treated CLL. On the study more broadly: Samples yielded averages of some 250,000 productive templates and roughly 91,000 productive rearrangements.

Findings and caveats of the study: Rare overall, public clonotypes shrank or held steady under therapy.

The TCR beta libraries used roughly 2.2 micrograms of genomic DNA that came from cryopreserved PBMCs. In the case of this clone: Its specificity is unknown.

Clones were read by immunoSEQ multiplex PCR, and TCRdb kept only the in-frame ones, dropping some. The table shows around 200,000 clones, with about three quarters occurring only once. This CDR3 region has 16 residues. V dropped 7 bases and J dropped 4; count of bases not matched to a gene: 9. Germline CDR1 and CDR2: SGHRS and YFSETQ. The receptor was isolated from a human donor with chronic lymphocytic leukemia. Here the sequenced sample was PBMCs, taken after 12 months of ibrutinib treatment. The V and J genes are TRBV5-1 and TRBJ2-6; 9 positions agree with TRBD1. Here the CDR3 DNA reads TGCGCCAGCTCCGGACAGGGGTTGAGAGGGGCCAACGTCCTGACTTTC. It yields the protein CASSGQGLRGANVLTF.